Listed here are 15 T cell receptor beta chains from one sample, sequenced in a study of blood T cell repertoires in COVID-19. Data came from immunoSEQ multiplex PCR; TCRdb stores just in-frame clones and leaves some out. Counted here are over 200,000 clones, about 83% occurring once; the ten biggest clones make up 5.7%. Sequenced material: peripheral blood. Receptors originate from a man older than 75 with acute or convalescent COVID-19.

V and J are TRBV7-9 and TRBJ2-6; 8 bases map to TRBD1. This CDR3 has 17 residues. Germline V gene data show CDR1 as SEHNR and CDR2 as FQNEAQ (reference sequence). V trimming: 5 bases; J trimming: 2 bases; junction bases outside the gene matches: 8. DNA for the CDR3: TGTGCCAGCAGCAAGTCAGGGGGCCCCCCTGGGGCCAACGTCCTGACTTTC. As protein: CASSKSGGPPGANVLTF.

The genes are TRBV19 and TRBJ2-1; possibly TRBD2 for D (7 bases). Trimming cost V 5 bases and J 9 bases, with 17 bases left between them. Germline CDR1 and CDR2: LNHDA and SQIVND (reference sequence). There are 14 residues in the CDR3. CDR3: CASSPSWGGGEQFF. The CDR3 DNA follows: TGTGCCAGTAGTCCCTCATGGGGGGGCGGTGAGCAGTTCTTC.

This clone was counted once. CDR3: CASSPTRQGTYGYTF. The CDR3 bases are TGTGCCAGCAGTCCCACCCGACAGGGGACCTATGGCTACACCTTC. V gene TRBV3-1 (or the pseudogene TRBV3-2) combines with J gene TRBJ1-2; TRBD1 agrees at 8 bases. The V and J ends lost 6 bases and 4 bases, in that order; junction bases with no gene match: 10. Germline lookup yields CDR1 LGHDT and CDR2 YNNKEL (reference sequence). The CDR3 has 15 amino acids.

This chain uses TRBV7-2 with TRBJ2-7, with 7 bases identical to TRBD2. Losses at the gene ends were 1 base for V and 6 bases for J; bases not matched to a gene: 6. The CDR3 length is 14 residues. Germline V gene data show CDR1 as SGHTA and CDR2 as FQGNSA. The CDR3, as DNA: TGTGCCAGCAGCTTAGGCGGGAGTGGGCGCGAGCAGTACTTC. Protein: CASSLGGSGREQYF. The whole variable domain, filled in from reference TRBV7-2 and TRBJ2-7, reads GAGVSQSPSNKVTEKGKDVELRCDPISGHTALYWYRQSLGQGLEFLIYFQGNSAPDKSGLPSDRFSAERTGGSVSTLTIQRTQQEDSAVYLCASSLGGSGREQYFGPGTRLTVT.

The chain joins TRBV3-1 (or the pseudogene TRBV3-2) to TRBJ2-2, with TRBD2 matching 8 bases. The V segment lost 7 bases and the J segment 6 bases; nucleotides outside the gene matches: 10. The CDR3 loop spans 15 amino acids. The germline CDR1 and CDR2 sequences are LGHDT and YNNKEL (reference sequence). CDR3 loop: CASTKSGRSAGELFF. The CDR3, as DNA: TGTGCCAGCACGAAGAGCGGGAGATCGGCCGGGGAGCTGTTTTTT.

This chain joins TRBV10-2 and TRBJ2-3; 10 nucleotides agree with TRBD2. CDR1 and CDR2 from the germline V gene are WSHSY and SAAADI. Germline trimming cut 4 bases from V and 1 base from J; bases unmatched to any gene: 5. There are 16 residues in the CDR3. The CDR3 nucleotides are TGCGCCAGCAGTGGGCACCTAGCGGGGGGCACAGATACGCAGTATTTT. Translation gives CASSGHLAGGTDTQYF.

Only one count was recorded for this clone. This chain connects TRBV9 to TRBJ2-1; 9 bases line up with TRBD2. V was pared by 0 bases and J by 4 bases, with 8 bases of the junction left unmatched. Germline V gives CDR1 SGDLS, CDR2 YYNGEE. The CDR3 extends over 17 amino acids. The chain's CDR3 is CASSVALSGSSYNEQFF. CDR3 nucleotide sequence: TGTGCCAGCAGCGTAGCCCTTAGCGGGAGCTCGTACAATGAGCAGTTCTTC.

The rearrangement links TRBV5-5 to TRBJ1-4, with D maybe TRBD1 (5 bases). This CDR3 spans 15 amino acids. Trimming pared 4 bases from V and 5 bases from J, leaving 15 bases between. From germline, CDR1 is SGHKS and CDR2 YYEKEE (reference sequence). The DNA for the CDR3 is TGTGCCAGCAGCCCATGGACATCAGGCAATGAAAAACTGTTTTTT. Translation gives CASSPWTSGNEKLFF.

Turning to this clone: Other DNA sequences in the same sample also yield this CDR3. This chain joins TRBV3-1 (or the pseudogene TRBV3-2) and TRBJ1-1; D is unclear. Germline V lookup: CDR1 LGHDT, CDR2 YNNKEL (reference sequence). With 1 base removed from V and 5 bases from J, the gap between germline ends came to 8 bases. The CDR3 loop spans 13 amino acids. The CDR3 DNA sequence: TGTGCCAGCAGCCAAGTTGGAGGTACTGAAGCTTTCTTT. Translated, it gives CASSQVGGTEAFF.

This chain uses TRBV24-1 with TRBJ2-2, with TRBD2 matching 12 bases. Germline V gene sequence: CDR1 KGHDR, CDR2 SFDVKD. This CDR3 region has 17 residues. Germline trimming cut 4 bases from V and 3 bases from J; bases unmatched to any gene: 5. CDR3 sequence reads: CATSDPGLAGYTGELFF. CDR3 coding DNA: TGTGCCACCAGTGACCCGGGACTAGCGGGTTACACCGGGGAGCTGTTTTTT.

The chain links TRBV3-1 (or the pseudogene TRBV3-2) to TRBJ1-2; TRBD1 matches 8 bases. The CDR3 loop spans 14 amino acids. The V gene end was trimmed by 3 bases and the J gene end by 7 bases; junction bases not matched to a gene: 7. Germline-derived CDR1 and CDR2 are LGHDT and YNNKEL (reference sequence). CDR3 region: CASSQNQGTGGYTF. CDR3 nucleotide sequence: TGTGCCAGCAGCCAGAATCAGGGGACAGGTGGCTACACCTTC.

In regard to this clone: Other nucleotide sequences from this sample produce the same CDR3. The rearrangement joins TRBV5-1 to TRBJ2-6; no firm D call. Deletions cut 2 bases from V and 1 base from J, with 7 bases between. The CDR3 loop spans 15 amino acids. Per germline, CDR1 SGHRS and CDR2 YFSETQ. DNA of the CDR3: TGCGCCAGCAGCTTTGGTACATCTGGGGCCAACGTCCTGACTTTC. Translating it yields CASSFGTSGANVLTF. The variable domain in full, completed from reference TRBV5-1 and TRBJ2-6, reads KAGVTQTPRYLIKTRGQQVTLSCSPISGHRSVSWYQQTPGQGLQFLFEYFSETQRNKGNFPGRFSGRQFSNSRSEMNVSTLELGDSALYLCASSFGTSGANVLTFGAGSRLTVL.

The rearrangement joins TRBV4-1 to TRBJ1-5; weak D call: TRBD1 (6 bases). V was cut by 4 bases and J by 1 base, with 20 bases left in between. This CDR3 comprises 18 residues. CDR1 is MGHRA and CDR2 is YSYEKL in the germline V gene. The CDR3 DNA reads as TGCGCCAGCAGCCCTTCAAGCCAGGGGACGTCAAGCAATCAGCCCCAGCATTTT. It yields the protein CASSPSSQGTSSNQPQHF.

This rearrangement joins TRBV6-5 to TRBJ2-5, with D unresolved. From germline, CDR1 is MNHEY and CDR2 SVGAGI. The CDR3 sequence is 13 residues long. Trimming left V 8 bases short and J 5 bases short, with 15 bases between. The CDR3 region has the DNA TGTGCCAGCGGGTCGACACGGTCGGAGACCCAGTACTTC. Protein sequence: CASGSTRSETQYF.

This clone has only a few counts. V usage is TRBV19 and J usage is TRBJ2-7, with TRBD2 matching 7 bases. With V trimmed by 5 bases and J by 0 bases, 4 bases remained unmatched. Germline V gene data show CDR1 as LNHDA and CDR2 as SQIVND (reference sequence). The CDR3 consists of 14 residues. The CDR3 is CASSRLADSYEQYF. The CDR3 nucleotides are TGTGCCAGTAGTCGCCTAGCGGACTCCTACGAGCAGTACTTC.